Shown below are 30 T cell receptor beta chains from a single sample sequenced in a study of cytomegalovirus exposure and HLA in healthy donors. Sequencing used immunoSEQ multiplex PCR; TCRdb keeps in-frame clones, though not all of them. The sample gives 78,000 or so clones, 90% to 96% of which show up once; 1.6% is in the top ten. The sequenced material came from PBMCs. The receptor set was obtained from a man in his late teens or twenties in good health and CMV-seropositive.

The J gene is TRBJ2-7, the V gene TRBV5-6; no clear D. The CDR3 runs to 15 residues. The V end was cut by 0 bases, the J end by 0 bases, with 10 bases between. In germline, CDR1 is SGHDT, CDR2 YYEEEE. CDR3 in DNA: TGTGCCAGCAGCTTGGGTAACCGAGTCTCCTACGAGCAGTACTTC. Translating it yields CASSLGNRVSYEQYF. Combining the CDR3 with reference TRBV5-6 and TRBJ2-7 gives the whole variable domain DAGVTQSPTHLIKTRGQQVTLRCSPKSGHDTVSWYQQALGQGPQFIFQYYEEEERQRGNFPDRFSGHQFPNYSSELNVNALLLGDSALYLCASSLGNRVSYEQYFGPGTRLTVT.

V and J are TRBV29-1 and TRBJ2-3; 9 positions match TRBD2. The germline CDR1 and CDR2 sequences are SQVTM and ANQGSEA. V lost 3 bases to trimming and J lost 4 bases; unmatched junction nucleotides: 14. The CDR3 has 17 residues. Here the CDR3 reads CSVEVFGGRGRADTQYF. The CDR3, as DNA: TGCAGCGTTGAGGTTTTCGGCGGGAGGGGACGCGCAGATACGCAGTATTTT.

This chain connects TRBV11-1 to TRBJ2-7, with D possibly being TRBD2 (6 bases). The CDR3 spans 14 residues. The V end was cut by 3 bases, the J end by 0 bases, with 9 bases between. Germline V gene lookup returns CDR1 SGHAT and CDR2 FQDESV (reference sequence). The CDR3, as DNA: TGTGCCAGCAGCTTTCGGGGACTCTCCTACGAGCAGTACTTC. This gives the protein CASSFRGLSYEQYF.

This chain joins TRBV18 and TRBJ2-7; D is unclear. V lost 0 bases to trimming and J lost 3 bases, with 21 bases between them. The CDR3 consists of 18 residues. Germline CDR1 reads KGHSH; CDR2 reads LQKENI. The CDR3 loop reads CASSPPVSTLLTYYEQYF. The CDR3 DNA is TGTGCCAGCTCACCACCGGTTAGTACCTTACTAACTTACTACGAGCAGTACTTC.

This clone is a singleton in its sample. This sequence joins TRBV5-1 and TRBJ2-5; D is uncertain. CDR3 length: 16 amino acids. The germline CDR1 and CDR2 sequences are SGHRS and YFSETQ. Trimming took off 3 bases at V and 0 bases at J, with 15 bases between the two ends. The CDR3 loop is CASSYRHELYQETQYF. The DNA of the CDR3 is TGCGCCAGCAGCTACAGACACGAGCTGTACCAAGAGACCCAGTACTTC.

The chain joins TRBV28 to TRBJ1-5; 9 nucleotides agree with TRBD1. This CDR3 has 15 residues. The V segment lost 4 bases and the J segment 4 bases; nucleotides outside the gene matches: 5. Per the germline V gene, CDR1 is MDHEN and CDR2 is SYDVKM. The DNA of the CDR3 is TGTGCCAGCAGTTCCGGACAGGGGCAAAATCAGCCCCAGCATTTT. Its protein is CASSSGQGQNQPQHF. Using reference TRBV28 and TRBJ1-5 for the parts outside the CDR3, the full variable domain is DVKVTQSSRYLVKRTGEKVFLECVQDMDHENMFWYRQDPGLGLRLIYFSYDVKMKEKGDIPEGYSVSREKKERFSLILESASTNQTSMYLCASSSGQGQNQPQHFGDGTRLSIL.

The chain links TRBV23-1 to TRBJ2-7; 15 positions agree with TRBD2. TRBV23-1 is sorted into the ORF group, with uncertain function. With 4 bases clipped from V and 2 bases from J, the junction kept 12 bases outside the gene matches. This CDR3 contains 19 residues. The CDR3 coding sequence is TGCGCCAGCAGTCCAGGACTAGCGGGAGGGCCTCTTATTACCTACGAGCAGTACTTC. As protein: CASSPGLAGGPLITYEQYF.

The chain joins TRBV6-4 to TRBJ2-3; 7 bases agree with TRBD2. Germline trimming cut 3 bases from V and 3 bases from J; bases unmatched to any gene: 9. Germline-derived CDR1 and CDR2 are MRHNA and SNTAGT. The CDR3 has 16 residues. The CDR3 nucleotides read TGTGCCAGCAGTGAAAGGGCGGGAGAGGCGACAGATACGCAGTATTTT. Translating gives CASSERAGEATDTQYF.

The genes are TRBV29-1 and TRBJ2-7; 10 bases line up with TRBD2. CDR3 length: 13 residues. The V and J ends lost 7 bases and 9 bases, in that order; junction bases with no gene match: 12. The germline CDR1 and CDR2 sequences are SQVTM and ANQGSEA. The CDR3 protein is CSAATSGFSAQYF. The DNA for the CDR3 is TGCAGCGCTGCGACTAGCGGGTTTAGTGCGCAGTACTTC.

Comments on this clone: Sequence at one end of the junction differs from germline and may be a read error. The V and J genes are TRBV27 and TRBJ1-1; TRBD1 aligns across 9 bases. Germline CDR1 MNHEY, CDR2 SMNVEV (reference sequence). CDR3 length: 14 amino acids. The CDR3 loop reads CASRLQGAITEAFF. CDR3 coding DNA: TGTGCCAGCCGTTTACAGGGGGCAATCACTGAAGCTTTCTTT.

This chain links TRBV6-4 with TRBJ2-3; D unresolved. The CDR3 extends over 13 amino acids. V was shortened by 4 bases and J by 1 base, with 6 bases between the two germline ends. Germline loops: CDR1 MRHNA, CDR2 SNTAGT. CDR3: CASSAIGTDTQYF. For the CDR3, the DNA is TGTGCCAGCAGTGCTATAGGCACAGATACGCAGTATTTT.

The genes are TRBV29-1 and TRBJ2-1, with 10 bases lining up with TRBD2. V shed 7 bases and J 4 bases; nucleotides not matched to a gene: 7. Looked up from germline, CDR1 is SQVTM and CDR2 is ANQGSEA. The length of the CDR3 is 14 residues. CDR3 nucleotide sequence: TGCAGCGCACCCACACTAGCGGGATACAATGAGCAGTTCTTC. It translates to CSAPTLAGYNEQFF.

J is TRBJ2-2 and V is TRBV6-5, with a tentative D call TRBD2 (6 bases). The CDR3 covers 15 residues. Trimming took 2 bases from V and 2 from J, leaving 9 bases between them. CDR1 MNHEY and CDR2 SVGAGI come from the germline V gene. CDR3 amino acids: CASSYGGDNTGELFF. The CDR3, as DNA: TGTGCCAGCAGTTACGGCGGGGACAACACCGGGGAGCTGTTTTTT.

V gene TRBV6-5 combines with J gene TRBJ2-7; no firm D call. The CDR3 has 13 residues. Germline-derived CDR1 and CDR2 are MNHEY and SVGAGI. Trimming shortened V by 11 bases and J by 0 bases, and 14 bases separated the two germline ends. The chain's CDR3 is CAARRANSYEQYF. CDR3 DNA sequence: TGTGCCGCCCGCCGAGCCAACTCCTACGAGCAGTACTTC.

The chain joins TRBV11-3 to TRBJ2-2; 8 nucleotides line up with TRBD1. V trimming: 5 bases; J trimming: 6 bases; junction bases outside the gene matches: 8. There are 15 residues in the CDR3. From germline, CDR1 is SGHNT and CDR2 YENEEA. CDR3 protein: CASSPGGIGAGELFF. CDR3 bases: TGTGCCAGCAGCCCAGGGGGCATTGGGGCCGGGGAGCTGTTTTTT.

The CDR3 nucleotides are TGTGCCAGCAGAGGCGGGAGTCGGACCGGGGAGCTGTTTTTT. The encoded protein is CASRGGSRTGELFF. This chain uses TRBV2 with TRBJ2-2, with 7 bases identical to TRBD2. Germline lookup yields CDR1 SNHLY and CDR2 FYNNEI. This CDR3 spans 14 amino acids. V dropped 6 bases and J dropped 5; count of bases not matched to a gene: 6.

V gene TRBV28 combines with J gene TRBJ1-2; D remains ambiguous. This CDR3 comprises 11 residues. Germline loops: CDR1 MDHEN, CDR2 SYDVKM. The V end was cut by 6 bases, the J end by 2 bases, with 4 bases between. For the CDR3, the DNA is TGTGCCAGCAGACAGAACTATGGCTACACCTTC. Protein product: CASRQNYGYTF.

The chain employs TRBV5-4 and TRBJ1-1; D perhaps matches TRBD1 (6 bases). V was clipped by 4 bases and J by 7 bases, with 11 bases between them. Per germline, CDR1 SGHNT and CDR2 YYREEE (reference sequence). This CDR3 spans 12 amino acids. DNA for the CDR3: TGTGCCAGCAGCCGTTACAGGGATGAAGCTTTCTTT. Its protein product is CASSRYRDEAFF.

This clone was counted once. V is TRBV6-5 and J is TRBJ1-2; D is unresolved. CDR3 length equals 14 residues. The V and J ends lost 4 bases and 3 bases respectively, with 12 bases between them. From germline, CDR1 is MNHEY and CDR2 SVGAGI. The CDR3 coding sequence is TGTGCCAGCAGTTCCGAGAGGTTTGACTATGGCTACACCTTC. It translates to CASSSERFDYGYTF.

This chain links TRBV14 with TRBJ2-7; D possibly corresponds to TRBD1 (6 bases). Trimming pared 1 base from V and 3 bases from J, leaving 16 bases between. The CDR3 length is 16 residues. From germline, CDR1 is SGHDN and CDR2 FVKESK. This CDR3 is CASSQGRSTGIYEQYF. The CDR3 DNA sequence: TGTGCCAGCAGCCAAGGTCGATCCACAGGGATCTACGAGCAGTACTTC.

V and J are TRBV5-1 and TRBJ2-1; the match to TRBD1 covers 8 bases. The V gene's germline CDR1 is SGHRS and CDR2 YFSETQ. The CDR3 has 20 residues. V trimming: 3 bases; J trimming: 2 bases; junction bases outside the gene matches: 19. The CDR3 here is CASSSIYGQGQVGAYNEQFF. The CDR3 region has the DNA TGCGCCAGCAGCTCCATTTACGGGCAGGGACAGGTGGGCGCCTACAATGAGCAGTTCTTC.

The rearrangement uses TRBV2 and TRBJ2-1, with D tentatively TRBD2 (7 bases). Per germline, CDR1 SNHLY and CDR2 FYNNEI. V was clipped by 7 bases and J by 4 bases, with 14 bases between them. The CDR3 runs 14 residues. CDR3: CASNRGGGYNEQFF. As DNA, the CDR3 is TGTGCCAGCAATCGAGGGGGAGGGTACAATGAGCAGTTCTTC.

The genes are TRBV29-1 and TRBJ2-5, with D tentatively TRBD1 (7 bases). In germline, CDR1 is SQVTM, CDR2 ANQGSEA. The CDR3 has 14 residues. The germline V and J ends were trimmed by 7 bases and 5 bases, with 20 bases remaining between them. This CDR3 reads CSAENRGLGETQYF. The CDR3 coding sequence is TGCAGCGCCGAGAACAGGGGACTGGGGGAGACCCAGTACTTC.

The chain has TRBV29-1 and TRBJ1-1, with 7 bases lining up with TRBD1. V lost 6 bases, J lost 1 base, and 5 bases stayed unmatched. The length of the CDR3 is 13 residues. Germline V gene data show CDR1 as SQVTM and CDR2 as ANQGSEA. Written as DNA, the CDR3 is TGCAGCGTACCGGGACAGCAGAACACTGAAGCTTTCTTT. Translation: CSVPGQQNTEAFF.

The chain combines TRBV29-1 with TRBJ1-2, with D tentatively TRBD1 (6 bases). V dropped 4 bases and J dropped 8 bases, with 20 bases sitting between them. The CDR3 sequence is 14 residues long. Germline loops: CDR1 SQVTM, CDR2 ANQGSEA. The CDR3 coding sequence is TGCAGCGTTGGTAACAGGGAGTCCGGAATCGGCTACACCTTC. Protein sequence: CSVGNRESGIGYTF.

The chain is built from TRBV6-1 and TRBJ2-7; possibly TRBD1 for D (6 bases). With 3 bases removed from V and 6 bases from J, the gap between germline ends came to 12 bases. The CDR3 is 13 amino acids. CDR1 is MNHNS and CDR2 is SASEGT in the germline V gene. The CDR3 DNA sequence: TGTGCCAGCAGTGAGGCGACAGGTCCCGAGCAGTACTTC. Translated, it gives CASSEATGPEQYF.

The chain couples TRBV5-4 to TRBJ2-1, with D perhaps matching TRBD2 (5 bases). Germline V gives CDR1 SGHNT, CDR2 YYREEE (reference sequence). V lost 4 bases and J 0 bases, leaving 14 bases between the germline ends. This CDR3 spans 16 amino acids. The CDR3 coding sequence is TGTGCCAGCAGCCGTTTTGCCACTAGCTCCTACAATGAGCAGTTCTTC. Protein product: CASSRFATSSYNEQFF. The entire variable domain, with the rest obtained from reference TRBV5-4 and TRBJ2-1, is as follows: ETGVTQSPTHLIKTRGQQVTLRCSSQSGHNTVSWYQQALGQGPQFIFQYYREEENGRGNFPPRFSGLQFPNYSSELNVNALELDDSALYLCASSRFATSSYNEQFFGPGTRLTVL.

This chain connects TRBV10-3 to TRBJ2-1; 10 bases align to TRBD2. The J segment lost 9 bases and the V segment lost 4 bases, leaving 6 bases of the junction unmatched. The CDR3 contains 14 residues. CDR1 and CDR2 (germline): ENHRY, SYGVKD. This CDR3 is CAISGTLAGVEQFF. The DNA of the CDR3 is TGTGCCATCAGTGGGACTCTAGCGGGAGTTGAGCAGTTCTTC.

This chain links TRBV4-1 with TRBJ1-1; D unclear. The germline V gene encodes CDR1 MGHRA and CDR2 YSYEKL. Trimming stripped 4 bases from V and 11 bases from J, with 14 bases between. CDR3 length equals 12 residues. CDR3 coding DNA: TGCGCCAGCAGCCGGGGAGGGCGGGAGGCTTTCTTT. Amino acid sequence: CASSRGGREAFF.

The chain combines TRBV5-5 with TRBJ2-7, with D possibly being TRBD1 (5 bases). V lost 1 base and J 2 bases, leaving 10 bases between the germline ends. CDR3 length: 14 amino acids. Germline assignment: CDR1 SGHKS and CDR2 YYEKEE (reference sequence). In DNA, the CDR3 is TGTGCCAGCAGCTTGTTACAGGATCCCTACGAGCAGTACTTC. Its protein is CASSLLQDPYEQYF.